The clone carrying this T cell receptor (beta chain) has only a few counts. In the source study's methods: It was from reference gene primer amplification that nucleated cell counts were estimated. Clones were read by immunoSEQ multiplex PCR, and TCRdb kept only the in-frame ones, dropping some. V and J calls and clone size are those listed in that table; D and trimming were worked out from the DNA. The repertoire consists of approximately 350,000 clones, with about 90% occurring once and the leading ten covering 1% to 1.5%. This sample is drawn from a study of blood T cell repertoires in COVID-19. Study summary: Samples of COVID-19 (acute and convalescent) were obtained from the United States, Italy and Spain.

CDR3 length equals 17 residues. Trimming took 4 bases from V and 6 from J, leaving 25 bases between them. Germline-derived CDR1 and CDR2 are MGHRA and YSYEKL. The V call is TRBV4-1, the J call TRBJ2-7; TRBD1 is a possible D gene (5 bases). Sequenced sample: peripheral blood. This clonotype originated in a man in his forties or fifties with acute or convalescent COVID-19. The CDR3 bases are TGCGCCAGCAGCCTATTCCCCTCAGGGCAGACTTTGGGCGAGCAGTACTTC. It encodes CASSLFPSGQTLGEQYF.